These 9 T cell receptor beta chains share one sample of origin, sequenced in a study of regulatory T cells in long-lasting Graves disease. Through Arm-PCR of CDR3 regions and iRepertoire HTBI primers, TCR beta libraries were built. One entry per CDR3 protein results from TCRdb running MiXCR on the multiplex PCR reads. The sample lists about 620,000 distinct CDR3 sequences; 15% to 20% were seen once. Described time point: newly diagnosed GD, antithyroid drugs for less than 3 months. Researchers made the TCR library from RNA that was extracted from PBMCs. In addition, the sample was reused for a study of T cells in Graves' hyperthyroidism and ophthalmopathy.

The sequencing used peripheral blood mononuclear cells (PBMCs), collected at new diagnosis, from a patient treated with antithyroid drugs. Source of these receptors: a woman in her 30s with Graves disease.

This clonotype was observed a few times. The J gene is TRBJ2-6, the V gene TRBV5-1, with D uncertain. V was pared by 4 bases and J by 0 bases, with 8 bases between. This CDR3 spans 15 amino acids. Germline CDR1 is SGHRS and CDR2 is YFSETQ. The CDR3 sequence: CASSPTVSGANVLTF. DNA of the CDR3: TGCGCCAGCAGCCCCACAGTCTCTGGGGCCAACGTCCTGACTTTC.

This clonotype was seen many times. The chain has TRBV5-1 and TRBJ2-3; no clear D gene. The CDR3 has 13 amino acids. The germline V gene has CDR1 SGHRS and CDR2 YFSETQ. V shed 5 bases and J shed 2 bases, with 9 bases lying between them. CDR3 sequence (DNA): TGCGCCAGCAGGGCTGTCACCACAGATACGCAGTATTTT. This gives the protein CASRAVTTDTQYF.

V is TRBV9 and J is TRBJ1-1, with D unresolved. The CDR3 has 14 residues. Trimming took 3 bases from V and 4 from J, leaving 13 bases between them. Germline CDR1 reads SGDLS; CDR2 reads YYNGEE. DNA of the CDR3: TGTGCCAGCAGCGCCACCTTATGGAGCACTGAAGCTTTCTTT. It codes for CASSATLWSTEAFF.

This clonotype was detected many times. V usage is TRBV12-3 or TRBV12-4 and J usage is TRBJ1-6, with D unclear. CDR3 length: 12 amino acids. Deletions cut 5 bases from V and 11 bases from J, with 10 bases between. CDR3 nucleotides: TGTGCCAGCAGTCCCGAGGGCGCACCCCTCCACTTT. Its protein product is CASSPEGAPLHF.

This clonotype came up many times. The chain combines TRBV2 with TRBJ1-4; D is undetermined. The V gene's germline CDR1 is SNHLY and CDR2 FYNNEI. The CDR3 has 14 residues. Trimming took 7 bases from V and 8 from J, leaving 17 bases between them. CDR3 bases: TGTGCCAGCACCCTATCCGGCGTAGGGGAAAAACTGTTTTTT. It codes for CASTLSGVGEKLFF.

This clonotype was observed at least ten times. J is TRBJ1-3 and V is TRBV6-2 or TRBV6-3; D remains ambiguous. V was pared by 4 bases and J by 0 bases, with 7 bases between. The CDR3 has 14 residues. The germline V gene has CDR1 MNHEY and CDR2 SVGEGT. The CDR3 coding sequence is TGTGCCAGCAGTTGGTCTCGCTCTGGAAACACCATATATTTT. Amino acid sequence: CASSWSRSGNTIYF.

This clonotype was observed at least ten times. J is TRBJ1-5 and V is TRBV6-1, with D possibly TRBD1 on 5 matching bases. Germline values: CDR1 MNHNS, CDR2 SASEGT. This CDR3 region has 13 residues. The ends were cut back, 5 bases at V and 9 bases at J, with 14 bases in the middle. As DNA, the CDR3 is TGTGCCAGCAGTCAGGGTGCAGTGGGGCCCCAGCATTTT. Protein sequence: CASSQGAVGPQHF.

This clonotype was observed a few times. V usage is TRBV30 and J usage is TRBJ2-2; 13 positions match TRBD2. The CDR3 has 15 amino acids. The V gene end was trimmed by 3 bases and the J gene end by 2 bases; junction bases not matched to a gene: 0. Per germline, CDR1 GTSNPN and CDR2 SVGIG (reference sequence). Here the CDR3 reads CAWRGLAGNTGELFF. The CDR3 bases are TGTGCCTGGAGGGGACTAGCGGGAAACACCGGGGAGCTGTTTTTT. The full variable domain, rest sourced from reference TRBV30 and TRBJ2-2, is SQTIHQWPATLVQPVGSPLSLECTVEGTSNPNLYWYRQAAGRGLQLLFYSVGIGQISSEVPQNLSASRPQDRQFILSSKKLLLSDSGFYLCAWRGLAGNTGELFFGEGSRLTVL.

CDR3 nucleotide sequence: TGTGCCAGCAGTAACAGGCACTATGGCTACACCTTC. Protein: CASSNRHYGYTF. V gene TRBV9 combines with J gene TRBJ1-2; tentative D call: TRBD1 (5 bases). Germline lookup yields CDR1 SGDLS and CDR2 YYNGEE. Trimming removed 5 bases at V and 3 bases at J, with 8 bases between. There are 12 residues in the CDR3.